This T cell receptor (beta chain) was captured by sequencing in a study of cytomegalovirus exposure and HLA in healthy donors. The PCR employed 60 Vbeta primers together with 13 Jbeta primers. Sequencing was performed with immunoSEQ multiplex PCR; in TCRdb, only in-frame clones are kept and a portion is missing. The sample carries 170,000 or so clones, approximately 84% recorded once. This CDR3 is built from 14 residues. The germline CDR1 and CDR2 sequences are SGDLS and YYNGEE. V lost 0 bases to trimming and J lost 3 bases; unmatched junction nucleotides: 2. The chain joins TRBV9 to TRBJ2-7; 8 bases map to TRBD1. Sequencing was performed on PBMCs. This TCR derives from a girl aged 5 to 17 in good health and CMV-seropositive. The CDR3 bases are TGTGCCAGCAGCGTAGTTGGACAGGGCTACGAGCAGTACTTC. Encoded protein: CASSVVGQGYEQYF.